A selection of T cell receptor beta chains follows, all from one sample in a study of OX40 agonist ivuxolimab in advanced cancers. TCRdb's table, derived via immunoSEQ multiplex PCR, lists solely in-frame clones and lacks some. The table lists 45,000 or so clones, around 87% of them singletons, with about 11% in the top ten. Sequencing was performed on CD4+ or CD8+ T cells sorted from blood, taken in a trial of the OX40 agonist ivuxolimab. The receptors derive from an adult with an advanced solid tumor such as melanoma, head and neck, liver or kidney cancer. Each CDR3 is given with its conserved first and last residue. Each record gives: CDR3 protein, CDR3 DNA, clone size, J gene, D gene, V gene. The D gene is left open where the match is weak. Expanded clones are given a class, and other clones once, few, many or no size at all.

CDR3aa: CASSLGLAGGKETQYF
CDR3nt: TGTGCCAGCAGCCTTGGACTAGCGGGGGGGAAAGAGACCCAGTACTTC
abundance: NA
j_gene: TRBJ2-5
d_gene: TRBD2
v_gene: TRBV7-3

CDR3aa: CASSPNGGTYNEQFF
CDR3nt: TGTGCCAGCAGCCCTAACGGGGGTACCTACAATGAGCAGTTCTTC
abundance: few
j_gene: TRBJ2-1
d_gene: NA
v_gene: TRBV7-6

CDR3aa: CASSVGGRTDTQYF
CDR3nt: TGTGCCAGCAGTGTGGGAGGACGAACAGATACGCAGTATTTT
abundance: NA
j_gene: TRBJ2-3
d_gene: NA
v_gene: TRBV27

CDR3aa: CASSPPGGQGADTQYF
CDR3nt: TGTGCCAGCAGCCCACCCGGTGGACAGGGCGCAGATACGCAGTATTTT
abundance: NA
j_gene: TRBJ2-3
d_gene: TRBD1
v_gene: TRBV5-6

CDR3aa: CASSKRGSHNEQFF
CDR3nt: TGTGCCAGTAGTAAGCGGGGGTCACACAATGAGCAGTTCTTC
abundance: NA
j_gene: TRBJ2-1
d_gene: TRBD2
v_gene: TRBV19

CDR3aa: CASSLWDRGQAFF
CDR3nt: TGTGCCAGCAGTTTATGGGACAGGGGGCAAGCTTTCTTT
abundance: NA
j_gene: TRBJ1-1
d_gene: TRBD1
v_gene: TRBV27

CDR3aa: CASSLTTAGGTEAFF
CDR3nt: TGTGCCAGCAGTTTAACGACAGCCGGGGGGACTGAAGCCTTCTTT
abundance: NA
j_gene: TRBJ1-1
d_gene: NA
v_gene: TRBV27

CDR3aa: CASSPYSGEEAFF
CDR3nt: TGTGCCAGCAGCCCCTATAGTGGTGAGGAAGCTTTCTTT
abundance: NA
j_gene: TRBJ1-1
d_gene: NA
v_gene: TRBV5-4

CDR3aa: CASSWSPFTYNEQFF
CDR3nt: TGTGCCAGCAGCTGGTCCCCCTTCACCTACAATGAGCAGTTCTTC
abundance: NA
j_gene: TRBJ2-1
d_gene: NA
v_gene: TRBV7-9

CDR3aa: CASSLFWGKENEQFF
CDR3nt: TGTGCCAGCAGCCTTTTCTGGGGGAAAGAGAATGAGCAGTTCTTC
abundance: NA
j_gene: TRBJ2-1
d_gene: NA
v_gene: TRBV6-6

CDR3aa: CASSDSGGKQPQHF
CDR3nt: TGTGCCAGCAGCGATAGTGGCGGAAAACAGCCCCAGCATTTT
abundance: NA
j_gene: TRBJ1-5
d_gene: NA
v_gene: TRBV9

CDR3aa: CASSEGEQYF
CDR3nt: TGTGCCAGCAGTGAGGGCGAGCAGTACTTC
abundance: NA
j_gene: TRBJ2-7
d_gene: NA
v_gene: TRBV2

CDR3aa: CASSFSRGILYEQYF
CDR3nt: TGTGCCAGCAGCTTCTCCAGGGGGATCCTCTACGAGCAGTACTTC
abundance: NA
j_gene: TRBJ2-7
d_gene: TRBD1
v_gene: TRBV7-9

CDR3aa: CASSLSGREQYF
CDR3nt: TGTGCCAGCAGCTTAAGTGGTCGAGAGCAGTACTTC
abundance: NA
j_gene: TRBJ2-7
d_gene: NA
v_gene: TRBV11-2

CDR3aa: CASSDSPGTGLTGELFF
CDR3nt: TGTGCCAGCAGTGATTCCCCCGGCACCGGGCTGACCGGGGAGCTGTTTTTT
abundance: NA
j_gene: TRBJ2-2
d_gene: NA
v_gene: TRBV6-4

CDR3aa: CASSNRDSTPYEQYF
CDR3nt: TGTGCCAGCAGCAACCGGGACTCAACCCCCTACGAGCAGTACTTC
abundance: NA
j_gene: TRBJ2-7
d_gene: NA
v_gene: TRBV7-9

CDR3aa: CASDPRKGGNEQYF
CDR3nt: TGTGCCAGCGATCCTCGGAAGGGTGGGAACGAGCAGTACTTC
abundance: NA
j_gene: TRBJ2-7
d_gene: NA
v_gene: TRBV28

CDR3aa: CASGLWGDLGGNEQFF
CDR3nt: TGTGCTAGTGGTTTGTGGGGTGACCTGGGCGGGAATGAGCAGTTCTTC
abundance: NA
j_gene: TRBJ2-1
d_gene: NA
v_gene: TRBV12-5

CDR3aa: CASSYSEGTYEQYF
CDR3nt: TGTGCCAGCAGTTATTCAGAGGGCACCTACGAGCAGTACTTC
abundance: NA
j_gene: TRBJ2-7
d_gene: NA
v_gene: TRBV6-5

CDR3aa: CASSLGGDEQFF
CDR3nt: TGTGCCAGCAGTTTGGGCGGAGATGAGCAGTTCTTC
abundance: NA
j_gene: TRBJ2-1
d_gene: NA
v_gene: TRBV28

CDR3aa: CASSLSIFGTGSSPLHF
CDR3nt: TGTGCCAGCAGTTTATCGATTTTCGGGACAGGTAGTTCACCCCTCCACTTT
abundance: NA
j_gene: TRBJ1-6
d_gene: TRBD1
v_gene: TRBV27